This TCR beta chain is drawn from a study of shared clonotypes between healthy human individuals. Original processing notes: Filtering differed since immunoSEQ provided only junctions, with no quality scores. Only in-frame clones appear in the TCRdb table, and some are missing; sequencing was by immunoSEQ multiplex PCR. V, J and clone size are taken as reported in that table, and D and trimming were inferred from the DNA itself. The sample has about 960,000 clones, over 75% seen once. The CDR3 consists of 18 residues. The ends lost 7 bases at V and 4 bases at J; junction bases unmatched: 11. Germline values: CDR1 MDHEN, CDR2 SYDVKM.

J is TRBJ2-2 and V is TRBV28, with TRBD2 identical over 14 bases. Sequenced sample: memory CD4+ T cells sorted from blood. Indicated subset: CD45RA-negative fraction. The clonotype originates from a man younger than 35 in good health. The CDR3, as DNA: TGTGCCAGCACCCAAAAGGGACTAGCGGGGGCCCCCACCGGGGAGCTGTTTTTT. Translation gives CASTQKGLAGAPTGELFF.